This TCR beta chain is drawn from a study of CD8 T cells in ankylosing spondylitis (dated 2017 in TCRdb). About the study as a whole: The study profiled T cell receptor beta repertoires in healthy donors and ankylosing spondylitis patients to find disease-linked TCR variants. In total, the full study cohort was made up of 100 to 140 healthy donors and about two dozen ankylosing spondylitis patients. Samples of peripheral blood were taken, and for ankylosing spondylitis patients, synovial fluid was collected as well. On the study overall, not on this receptor specifically: According to the report, matched synovial fluid samples from ankylosing spondylitis patients were significantly enriched for the disease-linked clones. Some TCR beta motif variants had previously been reported in synovial fluid and blood of reactive arthritis patients, which suggested common disease-initiation mechanisms. Blood from ankylosing spondylitis patients appeared to be characterized by a TCR beta motif made up of several highly homologous amino acid variants. The disease-linked clones had a CD8+ phenotype and were found at relatively low frequencies in peripheral blood.

V ends up 6 bases short and J 2 bases short, with an unmatched junction base count of 4. There are 14 amino acids in the CDR3, from cysteine to phenylalanine inclusive. The sequence is cut down to CDR3 DNA, 42 bases in frame from base 1. The CDR1 and CDR2 encoded by the germline V gene (reference sequence) are DFQATT and SNEGSKA. TCRdb names Illumina HiSeq 2500 as the instrument used. Quantitative 5'-RACE with molecular barcodes was used to prepare TCR beta libraries. As for how the authors treated the data: A new computational method based on a probabilistic model of VDJ rearrangement was used to identify disease-linked TCR variants. The raw public data were reprocessed by TCRdb itself: fastp quality trimming at Q25, MiXCR clonotype calling, in-frame beta chains only. When rows share a CDR3 protein, they turn into one entry using the most common DNA and genes. Here the V and J calls rest on TCRdb's processing, not on the authors' analysis. The sample includes about 450,000 distinct CDR3 sequences, with roughly 25% observed a single time. Of the sample, about 0.9% is held by the ten largest clones.

This clonotype has only a few counts. No cognate antigen has been identified for it. No base quality values were provided; no much bigger clone lies one nucleotide off. The sample consisted of blood, either unsorted or a sorted T cell fraction (not recorded which). This clonotype originated in a male donor with ankylosing spondylitis. The rearrangement combines TRBV20-1 with TRBJ2-3; 11 central nucleotides agree with TRBD2. The CDR3 loop reads CSARLAGNTDTQYF. At the DNA level, the sequence is TGCAGTGCCCGACTAGCGGGAAACACAGATACGCAGTATTTT.